Each of the 30 T cell receptor beta chains below was sequenced from the same sample in a study of blood T cell repertoires in COVID-19. Clones were sequenced by immunoSEQ multiplex PCR, and TCRdb holds only the in-frame ones, with some missing. This table holds around 91,000 clones, around 85% found once. Sample: peripheral blood. The receptors shown here come from a human donor in a cohort sampled during active COVID-19.

About this clone itself: Other DNA sequences in the sample encode the same CDR3. The chain couples TRBV6-5 to TRBJ2-7; 10 nucleotides agree with TRBD2. V lost 2 bases and J lost 2; bases outside the gene matches: 3. The CDR3 consists of 15 residues. Germline lookup yields CDR1 MNHEY and CDR2 SVGAGI. The chain's CDR3 is CASSYRLAGAYEQYF. DNA of the CDR3: TGTGCCAGCAGTTACCGGCTAGCGGGGGCCTACGAGCAGTACTTC.

The rearrangement uses TRBV4-3 and TRBJ1-1, with 8 bases fitting TRBD1. This CDR3 region has 16 residues. The V gene end was trimmed by 0 bases and the J gene end by 6 bases; junction bases not matched to a gene: 9. The germline V gene encodes CDR1 LGHNA and CDR2 YSLEER. Written as DNA, the CDR3 is TGCGCCAGCAGCCAAGATCGATGGACAGGGAGCCCTGAAGCTTTCTTT. Translation: CASSQDRWTGSPEAFF.

This clone turned up a few times. The chain uses TRBV7-7 and TRBJ2-2; TRBD1 aligns across 9 bases. This CDR3 spans 16 amino acids. The germline V gene encodes CDR1 SSHAT and CDR2 FNYEAQ (reference sequence). Unmatched junction bases numbered 4, after V lost 0 bases and J lost 5 bases. The DNA for the CDR3 is TGTGCCAGCAGCTTAGCCGGGACAGGGTCGACCGGGGAGCTGTTTTTT. This encodes CASSLAGTGSTGELFF.

The gene calls are TRBV4-1 and TRBJ1-6; D gene uncertain. This CDR3 has 17 residues. Germline CDR1 is MGHRA and CDR2 is YSYEKL. Trimming stripped 1 base from V and 9 bases from J, with 19 bases between. The chain's CDR3 is CASSQGSARHLGSPLHF. As DNA, the CDR3 is TGCGCCAGCAGCCAAGGTTCAGCCCGACACCTTGGTTCACCCCTCCACTTT.

This chain uses TRBV5-6 with TRBJ1-1; TRBD1 matches 9 bases. CDR1 and CDR2 from the germline V gene are SGHDT and YYEEEE. The CDR3 extends over 14 amino acids. J gave up 1 base and V 3 bases, and 1 base lay outside the gene matches. The chain's CDR3 is CASSWTGANTEAFF. CDR3 coding DNA: TGTGCCAGCAGCTGGACAGGGGCGAACACTGAAGCTTTCTTT.

The chain links TRBV9 to TRBJ2-2, with 9 bases aligning to TRBD1. Looked up from germline, CDR1 is SGDLS and CDR2 is YYNGEE. The CDR3 runs to 15 residues. With V trimmed by 4 bases and J by 0 bases, 1 base remained unmatched. The CDR3 loop reads CASSRTGANTGELFF. The CDR3 nucleotides are TGTGCCAGCAGCAGGACAGGGGCGAACACCGGGGAGCTGTTTTTT.

This clone has a single count. V is TRBV13 and J is TRBJ2-7; D may be TRBD2 (6 bases). This CDR3 spans 15 amino acids. CDR1 is PRHDT and CDR2 is FYEKMQ in the germline V gene (reference sequence). The V end was cut by 2 bases, the J end by 2 bases, with 13 bases between. The CDR3 reads CASSLRREITYEQYF. In DNA, the CDR3 is TGTGCCAGCAGCTTACGGAGGGAGATAACCTACGAGCAGTACTTC.

The V gene is TRBV28, the J gene TRBJ1-1; 7 nucleotides agree with TRBD1. Germline V gives CDR1 MDHEN, CDR2 SYDVKM. This CDR3 region has 11 residues. V lost 11 bases to trimming and J lost 14 bases; unmatched junction nucleotides: 14. The CDR3 DNA reads TGTGCCGGCCTGGGCTCGAGGGGGCAGTTCTTT. This gives the protein CAGLGSRGQFF.

The gene calls are TRBV23-1 and TRBJ1-5; a possible D gene is TRBD1 (5 bases). TRBV23-1 is an open reading frame, and its role is uncertain. The CDR3 contains 15 residues. Trimming cost V 2 bases and J 0 bases, with 8 bases left between them. The CDR3 reads CASSQDRHSNQPQHF. CDR3 bases: TGCGCCAGCAGTCAAGACAGACATAGCAATCAGCCCCAGCATTTT.

V is TRBV6-5 and J is TRBJ1-4, with a possible D match to TRBD1 (6 bases). The CDR3 spans 15 residues. CDR1 and CDR2 (germline): MNHEY, SVGAGI. Trimming left V 2 bases short and J 8 bases short, with 15 bases between. For the CDR3, the DNA is TGTGCCAGCAGTTACGGGAGGACGGGGGGCGAAAAACTGTTTTTT. Protein: CASSYGRTGGEKLFF.

The chain uses TRBV6-6 and TRBJ1-1; 8 nucleotides match TRBD1. The CDR3 extends over 14 amino acids. V dropped 5 bases and J dropped 1; count of bases not matched to a gene: 3. The V gene's germline CDR1 is MNHNY and CDR2 SVGAGI (reference sequence). The DNA for the CDR3 is TGTGCCAGCAGTCGGACAGGGTCGAACACTGAAGCTTTCTTT. It is translated as CASSRTGSNTEAFF.

The chain links TRBV6-6 to TRBJ1-1; 7 nucleotides match TRBD1. CDR3 length: 16 amino acids. Trimming removed 6 bases from V and 1 base from J; junction bases left unmatched: 11. Germline V lookup: CDR1 MNHNY, CDR2 SVGAGI (reference sequence). DNA for the CDR3: TGTGCCAGCAGCCCCGATGGGACAGTCACGAACACTGAAGCTTTCTTT. This sequence encodes CASSPDGTVTNTEAFF.

The chain combines TRBV2 with TRBJ1-1, with a possible D match to TRBD1 (5 bases). The CDR3 has 12 amino acids. Germline lookup yields CDR1 SNHLY and CDR2 FYNNEI. V dropped 11 bases and J dropped 8 bases, with 18 bases sitting between them. The CDR3 sequence: CASSGGLGEAFF. In DNA form, the CDR3 reads TGTGCCTCGTCGGGGGGGTTGGGAGAAGCTTTCTTT.

In regard to this clone: Other DNA sequences of this sample code for an identical CDR3. The rearrangement uses TRBV28 and TRBJ2-5, with TRBD1 matching over 7 bases. With 1 base clipped from V and 0 bases from J, the junction kept 2 bases outside the gene matches. The CDR3 length is 15 residues. The germline V gene encodes CDR1 MDHEN and CDR2 SYDVKM. The CDR3 DNA is TGTGCCAGCAGTTTATTGACAGGGAACCAAGAGACCCAGTACTTC. Translation gives CASSLLTGNQETQYF.

V usage is TRBV27 and J usage is TRBJ1-5; TRBD1 matches 7 bases. The CDR3 is 15 amino acids. Germline V gives CDR1 MNHEY, CDR2 SMNVEV (reference sequence). With 4 bases clipped from V and 4 bases from J, the junction kept 7 bases outside the gene matches. The CDR3, as DNA: TGTGCCAGCAGTTCCGACAGGGTCCGAAATCAGCCCCAGCATTTT. This encodes CASSSDRVRNQPQHF.

The V call is TRBV5-1, the J call TRBJ2-1, with 11 bases matching TRBD2. The J segment lost 8 bases and the V segment lost 0 bases, leaving 7 bases of the junction unmatched. This CDR3 has 16 amino acids. Germline values: CDR1 SGHRS, CDR2 YFSETQ. The CDR3 reads CASSLALAGGRDEQFF. In DNA form, the CDR3 reads TGCGCCAGCAGCTTGGCCCTAGCGGGGGGTAGGGATGAGCAGTTCTTC.

This clone has only a few counts. The V gene is TRBV18, the J gene TRBJ2-1, with 10 nucleotides matching TRBD2. Germline CDR1 reads KGHSH; CDR2 reads LQKENI. The CDR3 contains 15 residues. Unmatched junction bases numbered 5, after V lost 3 bases and J lost 6 bases. The CDR3 bases are TGTGCCAGCTCACCCTCCGGACTAGCGGCCAATGAGCAGTTCTTC. Protein product: CASSPSGLAANEQFF. The variable domain in full, with the rest retrieved from reference TRBV18 and TRBJ2-1, is NAGVMQNPRHLVRRRGQEARLRCSPMKGHSHVYWYRQLPEEGLKFMVYLQKENIIDESGMPKERFSAEFPKEGPSILRIQQVVRGDSAAYFCASSPSGLAANEQFFGPGTRLTVL.

The chain has TRBV6-2 or TRBV6-3 and TRBJ2-1, with 10 nucleotides matching TRBD1. The CDR3 is made up of 17 amino acids. The germline CDR1 and CDR2 sequences are MNHEY and SVGEGT. V shed 4 bases, J shed 4 bases, and the junction held 10 bases outside the gene matches. DNA of the CDR3: TGTGCCAGCAGTTCCTCCAAGACAGGGGGCGATTACAATGAGCAGTTCTTC. Its protein product is CASSSSKTGGDYNEQFF.

The chain recombines TRBV12-3 or TRBV12-4 with TRBJ2-7; weak D call: TRBD2 (5 bases). This CDR3 comprises 13 residues. Trimming pared 3 bases from V and 7 bases from J, leaving 13 bases between. CDR3 amino acids: CASSFGHRGEQYF. CDR3 coding DNA: TGTGCCAGCAGTTTCGGGCACCGCGGGGAGCAGTACTTC.

The V call is TRBV2, the J call TRBJ2-3; 12 positions match TRBD2. From germline, CDR1 is SNHLY and CDR2 FYNNEI. The CDR3 runs 15 residues. The junction had 4 bases not matched to a gene; V was cut back by 5 bases and J by 4 bases. The CDR3 DNA reads as TGTGCCAGCAGTAGCGCTAGCGGGGGGGCAGATACGCAGTATTTT. Translation gives CASSSASGGADTQYF.

J is TRBJ2-2 and V is TRBV7-3; 9 nucleotides line up with TRBD2. V trimming: 8 bases; J trimming: 4 bases; junction bases outside the gene matches: 20. From germline, CDR1 is SGHTA and CDR2 FQGTGA. CDR3 length: 19 amino acids. The CDR3 region is CASAQLAGPRLVTTGELFF. CDR3 DNA: TGTGCCAGCGCGCAGCTAGCGGGGCCCCGCTTGGTGACCACCGGGGAGCTGTTTTTT.

This chain links TRBV10-3 with TRBJ2-3; 11 nucleotides line up with TRBD2. Germline V gives CDR1 ENHRY, CDR2 SYGVKD. V dropped 7 bases and J dropped 0; count of bases not matched to a gene: 3. This CDR3 spans 15 amino acids. CDR3 nucleotide sequence: TGTGCCATCAAACGGACTAGCGGGAGCACAGATACGCAGTATTTT. It specifies CAIKRTSGSTDTQYF.

This clone came up once. The gene calls are TRBV18 and TRBJ1-1; 7 positions match TRBD1. This CDR3 spans 16 amino acids. Per the germline V gene, CDR1 is KGHSH and CDR2 is LQKENI. V lost 3 bases, J lost 7 bases, and 14 bases stayed unmatched. CDR3 in DNA: TGTGCCAGCTCACCCTATACCGGACAGGAGCTAAATGAAGCTTTCTTT. This encodes CASSPYTGQELNEAFF.

The genes are TRBV4-1 and TRBJ2-3; 10 positions match TRBD2. J lost 0 bases, V lost 0 bases, and 9 bases had no gene match. Germline V gives CDR1 MGHRA, CDR2 YSYEKL. This CDR3 contains 19 residues. CDR3 loop: CASSQEGPPTSGSTDTQYF. In DNA, the CDR3 is TGCGCCAGCAGCCAAGAAGGCCCCCCGACTAGCGGGAGCACAGATACGCAGTATTTT.

The chain employs TRBV9 and TRBJ2-5; D is perhaps TRBD1 (5 bases). The CDR3 spans 15 residues. The germline V gene encodes CDR1 SGDLS and CDR2 YYNGEE. Trimming removed 0 bases at V and 2 bases at J, with 11 bases between. The CDR3 spells CASSVAQGEQETQYF. CDR3 in DNA: TGTGCCAGCAGCGTAGCCCAGGGTGAACAAGAGACCCAGTACTTC.

The rearrangement uses TRBV6-4 and TRBJ2-3; D is unresolved. This CDR3 has 16 residues. Trimming cost V 1 base and J 5 bases, with 16 bases left between them. Germline V lookup: CDR1 MRHNA, CDR2 SNTAGT. The chain's CDR3 is CASSDYYGGPLDTQYF. DNA of the CDR3: TGTGCCAGCAGTGACTATTACGGCGGCCCGTTAGATACGCAGTATTTT.

The rearrangement joins TRBV4-3 to TRBJ2-2; weak D call: TRBD1 (7 bases). The CDR3 is 15 residues long. Looked up from germline, CDR1 is LGHNA and CDR2 is YSLEER. With 4 bases removed from V and 4 bases from J, the gap between germline ends came to 13 bases. The CDR3, as DNA: TGCGCCAGCAGCCGACAGGGAGGAGGCACCGGGGAGCTGTTTTTT. It yields the protein CASSRQGGGTGELFF.

The V call is TRBV20-1, the J call TRBJ2-7, with D perhaps TRBD1 (6 bases). The CDR3 is 10 residues long. V shed 5 bases and J shed 5 bases, with 7 bases lying between them. In germline, CDR1 is DFQATT, CDR2 SNEGSKA (reference sequence). The CDR3 DNA reads TGCAGTGCTCACAGGGACGAGCAGTACTTC. Translating gives CSAHRDEQYF.

The chain recombines TRBV27 with TRBJ1-1; D gene uncertain. Trimming pared 4 bases from V and 6 bases from J, leaving 9 bases between. Germline loops: CDR1 MNHEY, CDR2 SMNVEV (reference sequence). CDR3 length equals 12 residues. This chain's CDR3 is CASSSAQAEAFF. Here the CDR3 DNA reads TGTGCCAGCAGTTCGGCTCAGGCTGAAGCTTTCTTT.

This clone was observed once. In DNA form, the CDR3 reads TGTGCCCCTCCAGGACAGTTGAACACTGAAGCTTTCTTT. Amino acids: CAPPGQLNTEAFF. The rearrangement links TRBV24-1 to TRBJ1-1; TRBD1 might be the D (6 bases). Trimming left V 12 bases short and J 0 bases short, with 13 bases between. The CDR3 consists of 13 residues. Germline CDR1 is KGHDR and CDR2 is SFDVKD.